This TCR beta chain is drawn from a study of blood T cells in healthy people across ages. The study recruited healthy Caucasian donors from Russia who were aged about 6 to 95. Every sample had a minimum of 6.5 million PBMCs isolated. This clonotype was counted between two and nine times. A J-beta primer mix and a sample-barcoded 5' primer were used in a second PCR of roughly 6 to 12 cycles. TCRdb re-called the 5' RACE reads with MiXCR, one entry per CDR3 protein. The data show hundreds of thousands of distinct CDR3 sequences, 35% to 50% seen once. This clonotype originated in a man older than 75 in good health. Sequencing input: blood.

CDR3 coding DNA: TGCAGCGTTGATTCGGACAGGGTGGGCTACGAGCAGTACTTC. This codes for CSVDSDRVGYEQYF. This chain uses TRBV29-1 with TRBJ2-7, with TRBD1 matching over 8 bases. Trimming at V came to 3 bases and at J to 3 bases, leaving 7 bases not matched to a gene. Per germline, CDR1 SQVTM and CDR2 ANQGSEA. The CDR3 has 14 amino acids.